This entry is about one T cell receptor beta chain. This specimen belongs to a study of shared clonotypes between healthy human individuals. This CDR3 contains 12 residues. V shed 5 bases and J shed 6 bases, with 9 bases lying between them. Germline V gene lookup returns CDR1 MNHNY and CDR2 SVGAGI (reference sequence). TCRdb's copy holds only in-frame clones and misses some; the assay was immunoSEQ multiplex PCR. The data contain roughly 2 million clones, almost 96% of them seen just once; the ten biggest clones take up roughly 0.13%. The source of this sequence is a man in his late teens or twenties in good health. The specimen sequenced was naive CD4+ T cells sorted from blood. This sample's subset: CD45RA+ positively selected. V is TRBV6-6 and J is TRBJ2-3; D remains unclear. The CDR3 here is CASSTPPDTQYF. The CDR3 nucleotides are TGTGCCAGCAGTACCCCCCCCGATACGCAGTATTTT.